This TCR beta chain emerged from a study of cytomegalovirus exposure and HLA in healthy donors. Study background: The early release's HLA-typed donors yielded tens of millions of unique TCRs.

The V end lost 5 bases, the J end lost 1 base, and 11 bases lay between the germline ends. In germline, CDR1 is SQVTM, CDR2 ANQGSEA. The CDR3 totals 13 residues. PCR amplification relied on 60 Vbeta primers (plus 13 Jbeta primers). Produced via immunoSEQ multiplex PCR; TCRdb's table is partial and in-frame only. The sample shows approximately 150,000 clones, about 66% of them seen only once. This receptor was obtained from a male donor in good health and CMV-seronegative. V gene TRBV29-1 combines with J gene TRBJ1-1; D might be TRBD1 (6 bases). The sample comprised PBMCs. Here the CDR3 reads CSVSQGQNTEAFF. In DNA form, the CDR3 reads TGCAGCGTTTCACAGGGCCAGAACACTGAAGCTTTCTTT.